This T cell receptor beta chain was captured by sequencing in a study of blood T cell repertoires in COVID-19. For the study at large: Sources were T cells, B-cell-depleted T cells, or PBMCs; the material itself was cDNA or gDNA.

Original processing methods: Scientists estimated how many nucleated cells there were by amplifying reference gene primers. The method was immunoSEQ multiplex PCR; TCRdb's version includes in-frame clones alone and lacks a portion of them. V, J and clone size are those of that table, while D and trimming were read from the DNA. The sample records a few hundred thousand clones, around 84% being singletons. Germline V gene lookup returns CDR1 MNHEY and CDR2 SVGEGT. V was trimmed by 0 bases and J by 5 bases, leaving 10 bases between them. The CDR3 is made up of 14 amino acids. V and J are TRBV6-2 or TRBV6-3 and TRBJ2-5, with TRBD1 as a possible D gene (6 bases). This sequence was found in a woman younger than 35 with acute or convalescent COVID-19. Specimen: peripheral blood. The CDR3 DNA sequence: TGTGCCAGCAGTTACTCGAACAGGGTGGAGACCCAGTACTTC. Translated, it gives CASSYSNRVETQYF.